This T cell receptor beta chain was identified during a study of regulatory T cells in long-lasting Graves disease. Stated time point: newly diagnosed GD, antithyroid drugs for less than 3 months. PBMCs were the source of the RNA used for TCR sequencing. Ten or more counts support this clonotype. Its antigen is still unknown. The germline gives CDR1 MDHEN, CDR2 SYDVKM. V dropped 5 bases and J dropped 5; count of bases not matched to a gene: 6. The CDR3 is made up of 15 amino acids. Regarding the study as a whole: The sample size was small, and this may have reduced accuracy. What was studied was peripheral blood only, and not thyroid tissue. Persistent disease preferred TRBV28, TRBJ1-2 and TRBJ2-5.

Combining iRepertoire HTBI primers with Arm-PCR of CDR3 regions, the authors built TCR beta libraries. One entry per CDR3 protein, called by TCRdb with MiXCR from the multiplex PCR reads. Found here are some 230,000 distinct CDR3 sequences, around 17% of them singletons; the top ten hold approximately 20%. The J gene is TRBJ1-4, the V gene TRBV28, with 9 bases that match TRBD1. Sample: peripheral blood mononuclear cells (PBMCs), taken at new diagnosis, from a patient treated with antithyroid drugs. The source of this sequence is a female donor with Graves disease. Here the CDR3 DNA reads TGTGCCAGCAGTGCCCCGGGACAGGGAAATGAAAAACTGTTTTTT. This translates into CASSAPGQGNEKLFF.